These T cell receptor beta chains were read from a single sample in a study of Graves' ophthalmopathy and Graves' hyperthyroidism. TCRdb fed the multiplex PCR reads into MiXCR, producing one record per CDR3 protein. Of 600,000 to 950,000 distinct CDR3 sequences in the sample, roughly two fifths were seen once. Sequenced: peripheral blood. Receptors were obtained from an adult man with Graves' ophthalmopathy. CDR3s include the opening cysteine and the closing phenylalanine or tryptophan. A D gene is named only where the DNA matches it firmly. Clone size appears in some rows only: once, few, many, or a class for an expanded clone.

V gene	D gene	J gene	clone size	CDR3 DNA	CDR3 protein
TRBV7-9	.	TRBJ2-5	few	TGTGCCAGCAGCTTGACCCCAAAAGAGACCCAGTACTTC	CASSLTPKETQYF
TRBV29-1	.	TRBJ1-1	.	TGCAGCGTTGCAACCCAGGGGTTTTTCACTGAAGCTTTCTTT	CSVATQGFFTEAFF
TRBV2	.	TRBJ1-2	.	TGTGCCAGCAAAGGGGGAGGGGAATCTAGCTATGGCTACACCTTC	CASKGGGESSYGYTF
TRBV7-9	.	TRBJ1-2	few	TGTGCCAGCAGCACTAGTGGCGTTCGACAAATTACTAACTATGGCTACACCTTC	CASSTSGVRQITNYGYTF
TRBV20-1	TRBD2	TRBJ2-7	few	TGCAGTGCAATGACCGGGACTAGCGGCATCAACGAGCAGTACTTC	CSAMTGTSGINEQYF
TRBV7-9	TRBD1	TRBJ1-2	many	TGTGCCAGCAGCTTGGGACAGGGGAAGGATGGCTACACCTTC	CASSLGQGKDGYTF
TRBV9	.	TRBJ1-1	.	TGTGCCAGCAGCGTCCAAGGGGAAATGAACACTGAAGCTTTCTTT	CASSVQGEMNTEAFF
TRBV25-1	.	TRBJ2-2	few	TGCGCCAGCAGGGCAGGGTCCGGGGAGCTGTTTTTT	CASRAGSGELFF
TRBV7-8	.	TRBJ2-7	few	TGCGCCAGCAGCCAACAGGAGGGCTACGAGCAGTACTTC	CASSQQEGYEQYF
TRBV20-1	.	TRBJ2-5	.	TGCAGTGCTATTGGGTTTCAAGAGACCCAGTACTTC	CSAIGFQETQYF
TRBV29-1	TRBD1	TRBJ2-6	.	TGCAGCACTACAAGACAGGGGAACGCTTCCGGGGCCAACGTCCTGACTTTC	CSTTRQGNASGANVLTF
TRBV10-3	.	TRBJ1-1	.	TGTGTCAGCAGTTACTTGGGGGGTGAAGCTTTCTTT	CVSSYLGGEAFF
TRBV10-3	TRBD1	TRBJ1-4	.	TGTGCCTCACTCGGGACAGGCGATGAAAAACTGTTTTTT	CASLGTGDEKLFF
TRBV7-9	TRBD1	TRBJ1-4	.	TGTGCCAGCAGCCAGAGCACAGGGGGCGTCTCCGAAAAACTGTTTTTT	CASSQSTGGVSEKLFF
TRBV2	.	TRBJ2-7	.	TGTGCCAGCAGGGCCGTTCGGGACACCTCCTACGAGCAGTACTTC	CASRAVRDTSYEQYF
TRBV19	TRBD2	TRBJ2-5	.	TGTGCCAGTAGTCGTAGCGGGGTGGGAGAGACCCAGTACTTC	CASSRSGVGETQYF
TRBV9	TRBD1	TRBJ1-2	.	TGTGCCAGCAGCGTAGCCGCAGGGGGTATTTATGGCTACACCTTC	CASSVAAGGIYGYTF
TRBV19	TRBD1	TRBJ1-2	few	TGTGCCAGTAGTTTGAGGACAGGACCCACTAACTATGGCTACACCTTC	CASSLRTGPTNYGYTF
TRBV20-1	.	TRBJ2-7	.	TGCAGTGCAACTAAGGGGGTCTACGCGCAGTACTTC	CSATKGVYAQYF
TRBV5-4	.	TRBJ2-5	once	TGTGCCAGCAGCTCCGGGTCTCCTCGAGCCCAGTACTTC	CASSSGSPRAQYF
TRBV7-9	.	TRBJ1-2	.	TGTGCCAGCAGCTCTCAAGACAGGTACTATGGCTACACCTTC	CASSSQDRYYGYTF
TRBV20-1	.	TRBJ1-3	.	TGCAGTGCTAGAGATCAAGAGGGGGGAAACACCATATATTTT	CSARDQEGGNTIYF
TRBV10-3	.	TRBJ2-2	many	TGTGCCATCAGTTCAACTCGGGATGGAGGCGGGGAGCTGTTTTTT	CAISSTRDGGGELFF
TRBV10-2	TRBD2	TRBJ2-7	.	TGCGCCAGCAACCCGGGCGGGAGGGCGAGGGAGCAGTACTTC	CASNPGGRAREQYF
TRBV10-3	TRBD2	TRBJ2-5	.	TGTGCCAGCAGTTACCTGGGAGGGACGGGGGAGACCCAGTACTTC	CASSYLGGTGETQYF
TRBV10-3	TRBD1	TRBJ2-5	few	TGTGCCATCAGTGGAGGACAGGGGGCGAGTGGAGAGACCCAGTACTTC	CAISGGQGASGETQYF
TRBV25-1	.	TRBJ1-1	.	TGTGCCAGCAGAGAAGCGGGAATTGGACAGAACACTGAAGCTTTCTTT	CASREAGIGQNTEAFF
TRBV2	.	TRBJ1-1	.	TGTGCCAGCAGTGACTTCTCTGAAGCTTTCTTT	CASSDFSEAFF
TRBV19	.	TRBJ1-2	many	TGTGCCAGCGGGGATTTCTATGGCTACACCTTC	CASGDFYGYTF
TRBV25-1	.	TRBJ2-5	once	TGTGTCAGCAGTGCTAGGACACACCCAAAGGGAGAGACCCAGTACTTC	CVSSARTHPKGETQYF
TRBV12-3/TRBV12-4	.	TRBJ2-7	.	TGTGCCAGCAGTGATCGGAGTAGAACTTCCTACGAGCAGTACTTC	CASSDRSRTSYEQYF
TRBV11-2	.	TRBJ2-5	few	TGTGCCAGCAGCTTAGCCCCTCCGGAGACCCAGTACTTC	CASSLAPPETQYF
TRBV20-1	.	TRBJ1-5	.	TGCAGTGCTAAGCCCACAGGTCCTAATCAGCCCCAGCATTTT	CSAKPTGPNQPQHF
TRBV25-1	.	TRBJ2-2	.	TGTGCCAGCAGCGTTAGAGAGTTCGGGGAGCTGTTTTTT	CASSVREFGELFF
TRBV29-1	TRBD1	TRBJ2-7	many	TGCAGCGTTGAGTTGGGGACAGGGTCCTACGAGCAGTACTTC	CSVELGTGSYEQYF
TRBV9	.	TRBJ1-4	.	TGTGCCAGCAGCGTAGGGGGGACGCCCGATGAAAAACTGTTTTTT	CASSVGGTPDEKLFF
TRBV7-9	.	TRBJ1-2	.	TGTGCCAGCAGGTCGAACAGGGAGCCGACCTATGGCTACACCTTC	CASRSNREPTYGYTF
TRBV2	.	TRBJ2-5	few	TGTGCCAGCAGTGAACAGGGTTCGGGGACCCAGTACTTC	CASSEQGSGTQYF
TRBV5-1	TRBD1	TRBJ1-2	.	TGCGCCAGCAGCTCTGGACAGGGGGCTGCCTATGGCTACACCTTC	CASSSGQGAAYGYTF
TRBV15	TRBD2	TRBJ2-7	.	TGTGCCACCGCTAGCGGAGGCTCCTACGAGCAGTACTTC	CATASGGSYEQYF
TRBV7-9	.	TRBJ1-1	many	TGTGCCAGCAGCTTAGGGAAGACAGTCGATGAAGCTTTCTTT	CASSLGKTVDEAFF
TRBV12-3/TRBV12-4	.	TRBJ2-5	.	TGTGCCAGCAGTAAACAGTCTGTGACCCGAGAGACCCAGTACTTC	CASSKQSVTRETQYF